This TCR beta chain stems from a study of beta chain features in type 1 diabetes. Study results and limitations: All four CD4+ subsets of Type 1 diabetes patients contained TCRB CDR3s that were moderately but significantly shorter.

Germline V lookup: CDR1 GTSNPN, CDR2 SVGIG (reference sequence). Trimming removed 3 bases at V and 4 bases at J, with 12 bases between. The CDR3 extends over 14 amino acids. With regard to this clone: The target antigen is unknown.

Sequencing targeted expressed TCRB transcripts, as all isolated RNA had been reverse transcribed. Method: immunoSEQ multiplex PCR; TCRdb's copy keeps in-frame clones and lacks some. The table includes about 160,000 clones, about 8% detected once. The rearrangement joins TRBV30 to TRBJ2-2, with TRBD2 as a possible D gene (6 bases). The sample taken for sequencing was central memory CD4+ T cells from blood. The clonotype comes from a woman aged 35 to 49 with type 1 diabetes. CDR3 DNA sequence: TGTGCCTGGAGGGCGGGGTTCGGCACCGGGGAGCTGTTTTTT. Amino acid sequence: CAWRAGFGTGELFF.